This entry concerns a single T cell receptor beta chain. The repertoire was sequenced with immunoSEQ multiplex PCR; TCRdb's copy has only in-frame clones and lacks some. The data contain approximately 300,000 clones, around 87% of them singletons. Germline V CDR1 and CDR2: MDHEN, SYDVKM. The CDR3 is 14 residues long. Between the trimmed V and J ends, which lost 2 bases and 7 bases, there was a span of 12 bases. This entry belongs to a study of blood T cell repertoires in COVID-19. Overall study context: Samples representing acute and convalescent COVID-19 were sourced from the United States, Italy and Spain. PBMCs, B-cell-depleted T cells, or T cells were the source of the cDNA or gDNA that made up the material.

The TCR sequence derives from a woman between 45 and 65 years old with active or convalescent COVID-19. This chain links TRBV28 with TRBJ2-1; unclear D gene. The sample was peripheral blood. Written as DNA, the CDR3 is TGTGCCAGCAGTTTAATCGGGTCTGGTAATGAGCAGTTCTTC. Protein: CASSLIGSGNEQFF.